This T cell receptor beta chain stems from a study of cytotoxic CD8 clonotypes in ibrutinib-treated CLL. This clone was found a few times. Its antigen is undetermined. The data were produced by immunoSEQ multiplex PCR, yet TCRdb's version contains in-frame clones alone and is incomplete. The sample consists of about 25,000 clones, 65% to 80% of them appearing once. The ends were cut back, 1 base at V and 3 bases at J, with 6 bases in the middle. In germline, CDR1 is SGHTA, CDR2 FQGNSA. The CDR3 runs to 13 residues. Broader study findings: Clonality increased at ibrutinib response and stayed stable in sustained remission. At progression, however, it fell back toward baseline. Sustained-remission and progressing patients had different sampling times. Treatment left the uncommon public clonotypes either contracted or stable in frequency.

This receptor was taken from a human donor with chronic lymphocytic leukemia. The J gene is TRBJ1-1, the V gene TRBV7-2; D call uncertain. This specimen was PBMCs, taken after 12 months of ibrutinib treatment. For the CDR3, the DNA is TGTGCCAGCAGCTTAGTGCAGGACACTGAAGCTTTCTTT. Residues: CASSLVQDTEAFF. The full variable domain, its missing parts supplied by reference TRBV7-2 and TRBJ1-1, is GAGVSQSPSNKVTEKGKDVELRCDPISGHTALYWYRQSLGQGLEFLIYFQGNSAPDKSGLPSDRFSAERTGGSVSTLTIQRTQQEDSAVYLCASSLVQDTEAFFGQGTRLTVV.